The 4 T cell receptor beta chains below were found in one sample sequenced in a study of Ad26.COV2.S vaccination and SARS-CoV-2 variants. Sequencing used immunoSEQ multiplex PCR; TCRdb keeps in-frame clones, though not all of them. The sample shows under 250,000 clones, approximately 88% of them seen only once. Treatment in this sample: over 15 received Ad26.COV2.S at low or high dose, single or two shots; several received placebo; per-sample allocation not given. Day 63 following the first vaccine or placebo injection was when the samples were taken. The sequences come from peripheral blood, collected in a trial of Ad26.COV2.S vaccine versus placebo. These receptors were collected from a person aged 18-60 years who received the Ad26.COV2.S COVID-19 vaccine or a placebo.

A single count supports this clone. V usage is TRBV5-5 and J usage is TRBJ2-1; 12 bases agree with TRBD2. The CDR3 consists of 16 residues. V lost 3 bases, J lost 10 bases, and 11 bases stayed unmatched. From germline, CDR1 is SGHKS and CDR2 YYEKEE (reference sequence). The CDR3: CASSSFLAGGSPEQFF. The CDR3 DNA follows: TGTGCCAGCAGCTCGTTCCTAGCGGGGGGGTCCCCAGAGCAGTTCTTC. Filled out from reference TRBV5-5 and TRBJ2-1, the complete variable domain reads DAGVTQSPTHLIKTRGQQVTLRCSPISGHKSVSWYQQVLGQGPQFIFQYYEKEERGRGNFPDRFSARQFPNYSSELNVNALLLGDSALYLCASSSFLAGGSPEQFFGPGTRLTVL.

The chain combines TRBV7-2 with TRBJ2-6; 8 nucleotides align to TRBD1. The CDR3 spans 16 residues. V dropped 5 bases and J dropped 3; count of bases not matched to a gene: 6. Per germline, CDR1 SGHTA and CDR2 FQGNSA. This CDR3 is CASSLRTGIGANVLTF. The CDR3 DNA follows: TGTGCCAGCAGCCTCAGGACAGGGATTGGGGCCAACGTCCTGACTTTC.

This chain uses TRBV13 with TRBJ2-2, with D unclear. V was pared by 2 bases and J by 8 bases, with 6 bases between. CDR3 length: 12 amino acids. The germline V gene has CDR1 PRHDT and CDR2 FYEKMQ (reference sequence). The CDR3 DNA reads TGTGCCAGCAGCTTAATACCGGGGGAGCTGTTTTTT. This encodes CASSLIPGELFF. The full variable domain, in which reference TRBV13 and TRBJ2-2 provide the parts outside the CDR3, is AAGVIQSPRHLIKEKRETATLKCYPIPRHDTVYWYQQGPGQDPQFLISFYEKMQSDKGSIPDRFSAQQFSDYHSELNMSSLELGDSALYFCASSLIPGELFFGEGSRLTVL.

The V call is TRBV2, the J call TRBJ1-2; D not resolved. The CDR3 runs to 14 residues. Trimming removed 5 bases at V and 7 bases at J, with 17 bases between. CDR1 SNHLY and CDR2 FYNNEI come from the germline V gene. Here the CDR3 reads CASSKGGQMSGYTF. CDR3 DNA: TGTGCCAGCAGTAAGGGAGGGCAAATGAGTGGCTACACCTTC.